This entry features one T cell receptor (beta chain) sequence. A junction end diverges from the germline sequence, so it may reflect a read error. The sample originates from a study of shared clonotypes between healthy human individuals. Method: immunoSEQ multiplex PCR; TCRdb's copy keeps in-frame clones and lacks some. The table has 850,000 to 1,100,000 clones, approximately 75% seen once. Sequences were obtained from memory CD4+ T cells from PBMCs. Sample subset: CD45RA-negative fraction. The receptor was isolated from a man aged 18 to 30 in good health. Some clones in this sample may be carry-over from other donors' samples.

CDR3 residues: CANSQEGQGSRAFF. CDR3 DNA: TGCGCCAACAGCCAAGAGGGACAGGGAAGTCGAGCTTTCTTT. The chain couples TRBV4-3 to TRBJ1-1; TRBD1 agrees at 9 bases. The CDR3 is 14 residues long. Germline V lookup: CDR1 LGHNA, CDR2 YSLEER.